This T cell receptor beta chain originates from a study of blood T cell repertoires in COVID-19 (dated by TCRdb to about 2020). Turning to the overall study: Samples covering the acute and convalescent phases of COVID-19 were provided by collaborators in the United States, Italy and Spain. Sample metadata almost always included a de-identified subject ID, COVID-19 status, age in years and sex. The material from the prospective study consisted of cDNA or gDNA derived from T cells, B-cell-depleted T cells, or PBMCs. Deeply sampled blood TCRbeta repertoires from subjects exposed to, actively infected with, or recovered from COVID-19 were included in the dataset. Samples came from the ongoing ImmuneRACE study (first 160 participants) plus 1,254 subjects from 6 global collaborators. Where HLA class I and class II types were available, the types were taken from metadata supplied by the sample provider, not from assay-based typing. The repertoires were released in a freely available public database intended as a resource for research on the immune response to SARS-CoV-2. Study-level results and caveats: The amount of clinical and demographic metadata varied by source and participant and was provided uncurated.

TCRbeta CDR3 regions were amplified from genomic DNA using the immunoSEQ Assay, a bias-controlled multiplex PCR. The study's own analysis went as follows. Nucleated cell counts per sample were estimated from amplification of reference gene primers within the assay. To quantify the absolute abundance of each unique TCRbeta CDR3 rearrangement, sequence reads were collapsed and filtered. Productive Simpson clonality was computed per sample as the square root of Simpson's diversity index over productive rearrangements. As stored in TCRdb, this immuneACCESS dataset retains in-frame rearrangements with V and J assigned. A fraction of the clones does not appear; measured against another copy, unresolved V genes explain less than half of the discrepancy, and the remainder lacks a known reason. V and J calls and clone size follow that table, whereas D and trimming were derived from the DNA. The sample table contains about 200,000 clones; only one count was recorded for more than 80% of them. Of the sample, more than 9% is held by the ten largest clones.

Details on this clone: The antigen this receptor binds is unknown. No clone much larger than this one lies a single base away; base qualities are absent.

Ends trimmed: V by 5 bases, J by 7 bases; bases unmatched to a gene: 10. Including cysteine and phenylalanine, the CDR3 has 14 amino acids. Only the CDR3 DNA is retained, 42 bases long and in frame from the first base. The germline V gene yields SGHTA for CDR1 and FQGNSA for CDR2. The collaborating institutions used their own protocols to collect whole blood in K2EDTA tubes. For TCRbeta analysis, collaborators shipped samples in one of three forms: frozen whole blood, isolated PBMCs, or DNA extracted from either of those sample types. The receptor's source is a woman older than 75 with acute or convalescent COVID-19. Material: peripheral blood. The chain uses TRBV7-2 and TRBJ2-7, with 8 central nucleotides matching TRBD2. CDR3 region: CASSDQREKREQYF. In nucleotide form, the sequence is TGTGCCAGCAGCGACCAGCGGGAGAAAAGGGAGCAGTACTTC.